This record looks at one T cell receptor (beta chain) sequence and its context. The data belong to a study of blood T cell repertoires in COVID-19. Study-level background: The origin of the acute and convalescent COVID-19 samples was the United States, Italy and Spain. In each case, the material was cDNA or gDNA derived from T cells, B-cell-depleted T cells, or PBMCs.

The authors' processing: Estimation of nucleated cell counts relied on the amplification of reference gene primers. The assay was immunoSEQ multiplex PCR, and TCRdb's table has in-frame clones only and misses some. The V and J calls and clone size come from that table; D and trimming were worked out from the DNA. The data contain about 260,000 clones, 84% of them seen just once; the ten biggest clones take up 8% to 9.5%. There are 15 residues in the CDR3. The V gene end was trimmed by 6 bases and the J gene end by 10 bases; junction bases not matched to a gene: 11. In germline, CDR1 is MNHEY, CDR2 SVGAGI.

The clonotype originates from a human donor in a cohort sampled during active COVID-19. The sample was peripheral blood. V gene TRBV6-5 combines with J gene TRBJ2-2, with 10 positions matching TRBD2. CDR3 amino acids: CASRSLLAGVSELFF. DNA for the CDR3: TGTGCCAGCAGATCGCTTCTAGCGGGAGTTTCGGAGCTGTTTTTT.